These 11 T cell receptor beta chains were sequenced from one sample in a study of T cells in narcolepsy (dated by TCRdb to the late 2010s). To prepare the library, the immunoSEQ multiplex PCR assay was applied. TCRdb carries this immuneACCESS record with in-frame sequences only. Its versions omit some clonotypes, under half of them owing to an unresolved V gene in the studies checked, with the rest unexplained. This sample comprises some 22,000 clones, 75% to 85% of them detected only once. The ten largest clones represent roughly 10% of the sample. Specimen: memory (CD45RA-) CD4+ T cells from blood. Reading the label with the study, this specimen's cell subset or site is: memory T cells sorted ex vivo from peripheral blood. All receptors come from a human donor in good health.

The rearrangement joins TRBV21-1 to TRBJ2-4; the DNA was not used to check the table's D call, TRBD1. TRBV21-1 is marked as a pseudogene. This CDR3 has 17 amino acids. CDR3 sequence: CASSKAEGARAKNIQYF. The CDR3 nucleotides are TGTGCCAGCAGCAAAGCGGAAGGGGCTCGCGCCAAAAACATTCAGTACTTC.

J is TRBJ1-1 and V is TRBV2, with D unresolved. In germline, CDR1 is SNHLY, CDR2 FYNNEI. CDR3 length equals 14 residues. Trimming pared 4 bases from V and 3 bases from J, leaving 12 bases between. The CDR3 DNA reads TGTGCCAGCAGTGTTTCAGGTCCCTACACTGAAGCTTTCTTT. This codes for CASSVSGPYTEAFF.

The gene calls are TRBV5-6 and TRBJ2-3; 11 bases are shared with TRBD2. Germline CDR1 reads SGHDT; CDR2 reads YYEEEE. This CDR3 spans 15 amino acids. V lost 4 bases, J lost 4 bases, and 5 bases stayed unmatched. CDR3 nucleotide sequence: TGTGCCAGCAGCATAGCGGGAGGGCCCTCAGATACGCAGTATTTT. Protein sequence: CASSIAGGPSDTQYF.

The chain links TRBV28 to TRBJ1-3; TRBD1 might be the D (6 bases). From germline, CDR1 is MDHEN and CDR2 SYDVKM. V lost 7 bases and J 2 bases, leaving 12 bases between the germline ends. CDR3 length: 14 residues. Here the CDR3 reads CASNPGGPGNTIYF. The CDR3 DNA sequence: TGTGCCAGCAATCCGGGGGGCCCTGGAAACACCATATATTTT.

The chain uses TRBV7-4 and TRBJ2-2; 9 bases map to TRBD1. V gave up 6 bases and J gave up 1 base; unmatched junction bases: 0. This CDR3 comprises 14 residues. Germline V CDR1 and CDR2: SGHVT, SQSDAQ. CDR3 residues: CASRDRGNTGELFF. The CDR3 region has the DNA TGTGCCAGCAGGGACAGGGGGAACACCGGGGAGCTGTTTTTT.

This clone was found once. This chain joins TRBV28 and TRBJ1-5, with D tentatively TRBD1 (6 bases). Germline CDR1 is MDHEN and CDR2 is SYDVKM. V shed 6 bases and J shed 3 bases, with 15 bases lying between them. CDR3 size: 15 residues. The DNA of the CDR3 is TGTGCCAGCAGAGATCGTAGGACAGACAATCAGCCCCAGCATTTT. This sequence encodes CASRDRRTDNQPQHF.

The chain is built from TRBV25-1 and TRBJ2-3; D is unclear. The ends were cut back, 3 bases at V and 9 bases at J, with 10 bases in the middle. Germline V gene sequence: CDR1 MGHDK, CDR2 SYGVNS. This CDR3 region has 12 residues. This chain's CDR3 is CASSDLMGTQYF. CDR3 DNA sequence: TGTGCCAGCAGTGATCTGATGGGAACGCAGTATTTT.

J is TRBJ2-3 and V is TRBV7-2; D gene uncertain. CDR3 size: 16 residues. Germline assignment: CDR1 SGHTA and CDR2 FQGNSA. Trimming shortened V by 2 bases and J by 2 bases, and 14 bases separated the two germline ends. The CDR3 protein is CASSLTSAHTTDTQYF. The CDR3 DNA follows: TGTGCCAGCAGCTTAACTTCGGCGCACACCACAGATACGCAGTATTTT.

CDR3 nucleotide sequence: TGTGCCAGCACCAGTCCGGGGCCCCCGGTTGAGCAGTTCTTC. This translates into CASTSPGPPVEQFF. The chain links TRBV28 to TRBJ2-1, with D tentatively TRBD1 or TRBD2 (5 bases each). CDR3 length equals 14 residues. V was pared by 7 bases and J by 9 bases, with 19 bases between. Germline V gene data show CDR1 as MDHEN and CDR2 as SYDVKM. Looking up the rest from reference TRBV28 and TRBJ2-1 gives the full variable domain: DVKVTQSSRYLVKRTGEKVFLECVQDMDHENMFWYRQDPGLGLRLIYFSYDVKMKEKGDIPEGYSVSREKKERFSLILESASTNQTSMYLCASTSPGPPVEQFFGPGTRLTVL.

Concerning this clone itself: Compared with germline, one end of the junction differs, possibly owing to a read error. As DNA, the CDR3 is TGTGCCTGGAGTGTAGGCTTATTC. Translated: CAWSVGLF. This sequence joins TRBV30 and TRBJ1-2; D unresolved. Germline lookup yields CDR1 GTSNPN and CDR2 SVGIG (reference sequence). This CDR3 region has 8 residues.

The CDR3 sequence: CASSSQGRGSNQPQHF. Written as DNA, the CDR3 is TGTGCCAGCAGTTCACAGGGGAGGGGTAGCAATCAGCCCCAGCATTTT. V gene TRBV28 combines with J gene TRBJ1-5; 7 bases line up with TRBD1. Germline lookup yields CDR1 MDHEN and CDR2 SYDVKM. V was pared by 4 bases and J by 0 bases, with 6 bases of the junction left unmatched. CDR3 length: 16 amino acids. Supplemented by reference TRBV28 and TRBJ1-5, the full variable domain reads DVKVTQSSRYLVKRTGEKVFLECVQDMDHENMFWYRQDPGLGLRLIYFSYDVKMKEKGDIPEGYSVSREKKERFSLILESASTNQTSMYLCASSSQGRGSNQPQHFGDGTRLSIL.